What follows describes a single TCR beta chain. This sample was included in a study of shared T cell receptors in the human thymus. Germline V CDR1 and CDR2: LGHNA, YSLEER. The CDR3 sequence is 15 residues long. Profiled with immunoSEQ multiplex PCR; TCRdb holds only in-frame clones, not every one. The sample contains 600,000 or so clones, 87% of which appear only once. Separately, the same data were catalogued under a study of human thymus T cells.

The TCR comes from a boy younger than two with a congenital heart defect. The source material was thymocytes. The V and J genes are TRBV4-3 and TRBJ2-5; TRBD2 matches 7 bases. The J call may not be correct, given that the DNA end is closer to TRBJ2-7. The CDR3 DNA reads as TGCGCCAGCAGCCAAGAGGGGGGGAGGGCCCACGAGCAGTACTTC. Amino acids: CASSQEGGRAHEQYF.